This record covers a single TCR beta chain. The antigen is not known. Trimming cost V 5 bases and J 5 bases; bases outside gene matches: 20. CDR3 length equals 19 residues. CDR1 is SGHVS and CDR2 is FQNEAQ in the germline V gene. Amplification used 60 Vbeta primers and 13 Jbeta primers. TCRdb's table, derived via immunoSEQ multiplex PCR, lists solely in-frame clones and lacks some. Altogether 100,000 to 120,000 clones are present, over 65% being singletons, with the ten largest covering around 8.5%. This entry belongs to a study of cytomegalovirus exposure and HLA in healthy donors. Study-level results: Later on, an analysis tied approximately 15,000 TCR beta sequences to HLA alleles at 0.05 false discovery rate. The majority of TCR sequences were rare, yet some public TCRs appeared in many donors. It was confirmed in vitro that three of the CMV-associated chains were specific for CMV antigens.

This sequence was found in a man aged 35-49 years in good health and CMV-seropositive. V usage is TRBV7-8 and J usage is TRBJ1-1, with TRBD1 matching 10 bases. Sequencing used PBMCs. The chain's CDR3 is CASSARRSGTGERWTEAFF. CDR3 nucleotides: TGTGCCAGCAGCGCACGTCGTAGTGGGACAGGGGAAAGGTGGACTGAAGCTTTCTTT.